What follows describes a single TCR beta chain. The antigen remains unidentified. The DNA is omitted, as the CDR3 cannot be located on it reliably, and the CDR3 follows TCRdb's listing. The CDR3 comprises 15 residues, both ends counted. From germline, CDR1 is MNHEY and CDR2 SMNVEV (reference sequence). Extracted RNA was reverse transcribed, and the resulting cDNA served as sequencing template. Assay: immunoSEQ multiplex PCR; the TCRdb copy retains only in-frame clones and omits some. The sample shows approximately 150,000 clones, about 54% of them seen only once. These data belong to a study of CD8+ T cells in alopecia areata. Study-wide results and limits: More clonal than normal scalp was lesional scalp, particularly alopecia totalis/universalis.

The receptor was derived from a human donor in good health. Sequencing input: CD4+ T cells sorted from blood. The chain employs TRBV27 and TRBJ1-2. CDR3 in amino acids: CASRILFGAGGGYTF.